This T cell receptor (beta chain) was recorded in a study of T-cell reconstitution after alpha-beta-depleted transplantation in children. Germline values: CDR1 MDHEN, CDR2 SYDVKM. CDR3 length: 17 residues. Trimming left V 3 bases short and J 0 bases short, with 17 bases between. For TCRbeta, the library was prepared with unique molecular identifiers. TCRdb processed the PCR reads anew with MiXCR; each CDR3 protein has one entry. This sample carries 130,000 or so distinct CDR3 sequences, around a tenth of them seen once, and the ten largest clones take 24%. Whole-study findings and limits: Expanded graft clones, several hundred of them, were reportedly the source of alpha-beta T cells about two months after transplant. Most T-cell counts and diversity one year after the transplant came from T cells that were newly produced.

A few counts support this clonotype. No antigen is known for it. This chain connects TRBV28 to TRBJ1-2; D gene uncertain. Sequencing was performed on PBMCs, mostly from graft donor cells, taken 180 days after TCRalphabeta/CD19-depleted stem cell transplant. The sequence came from a girl under three years old who had a stem cell transplant for combined immunodeficiency, so the T cells may come from the graft donor. The CDR3 here is CASSFGHSALANYGYTF. For the CDR3, the DNA is TGTGCCAGCAGTTTTGGGCACAGCGCATTAGCTAACTATGGCTACACCTTC.